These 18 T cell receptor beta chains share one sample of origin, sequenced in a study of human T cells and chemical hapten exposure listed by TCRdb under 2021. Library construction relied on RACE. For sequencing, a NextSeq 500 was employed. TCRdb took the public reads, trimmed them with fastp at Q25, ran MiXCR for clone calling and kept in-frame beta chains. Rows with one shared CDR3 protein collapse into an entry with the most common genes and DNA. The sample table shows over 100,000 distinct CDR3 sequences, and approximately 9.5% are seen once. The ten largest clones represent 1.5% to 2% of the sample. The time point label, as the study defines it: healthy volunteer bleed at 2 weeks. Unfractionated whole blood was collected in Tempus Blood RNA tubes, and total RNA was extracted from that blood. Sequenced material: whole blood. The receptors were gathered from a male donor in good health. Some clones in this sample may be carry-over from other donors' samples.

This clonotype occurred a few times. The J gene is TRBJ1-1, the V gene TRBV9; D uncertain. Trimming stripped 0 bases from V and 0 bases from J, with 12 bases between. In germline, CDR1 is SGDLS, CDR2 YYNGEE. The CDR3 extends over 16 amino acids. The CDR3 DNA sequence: TGTGCCAGCAGCGTAGAACCTGCCCGAGTGAACACTGAAGCTTTCTTT. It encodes CASSVEPARVNTEAFF.

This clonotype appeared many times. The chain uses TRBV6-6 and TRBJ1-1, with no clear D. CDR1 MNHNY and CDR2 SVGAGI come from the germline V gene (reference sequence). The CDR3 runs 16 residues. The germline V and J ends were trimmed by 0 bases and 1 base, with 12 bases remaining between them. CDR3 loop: CASSYSDGPGNTEAFF. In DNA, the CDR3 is TGTGCCAGCAGTTACTCGGATGGTCCAGGGAACACTGAAGCTTTCTTT.

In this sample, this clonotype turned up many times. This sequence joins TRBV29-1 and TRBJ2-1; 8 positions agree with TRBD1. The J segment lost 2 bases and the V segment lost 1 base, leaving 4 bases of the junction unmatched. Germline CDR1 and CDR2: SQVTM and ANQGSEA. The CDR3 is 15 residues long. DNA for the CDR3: TGCAGCGTTGAAGCGACAGGGGTGGCCTACAATGAGCAGTTCTTC. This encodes CSVEATGVAYNEQFF.

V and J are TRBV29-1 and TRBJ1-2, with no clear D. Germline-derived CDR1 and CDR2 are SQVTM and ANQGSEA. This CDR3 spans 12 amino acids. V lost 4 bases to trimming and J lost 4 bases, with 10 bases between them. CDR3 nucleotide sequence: TGCAGCGTTGCGTCGAGTCCCTATGGCTACACCTTC. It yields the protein CSVASSPYGYTF.

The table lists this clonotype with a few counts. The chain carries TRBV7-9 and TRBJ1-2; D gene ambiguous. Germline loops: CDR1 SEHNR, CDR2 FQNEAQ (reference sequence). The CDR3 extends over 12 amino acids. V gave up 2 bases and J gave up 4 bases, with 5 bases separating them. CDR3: CASSLRSYGYTF. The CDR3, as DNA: TGTGCCAGCAGCTTAAGATCCTATGGCTACACCTTC. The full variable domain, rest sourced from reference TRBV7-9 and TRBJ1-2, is DTGVSQNPRHKITKRGQNVTFRCDPISEHNRLYWYRQTLGQGPEFLTYFQNEAQLEKSRLLSDRFSAERPKGSFSTLEIQRTEQGDSAMYLCASSLRSYGYTFGSGTRLTVV.

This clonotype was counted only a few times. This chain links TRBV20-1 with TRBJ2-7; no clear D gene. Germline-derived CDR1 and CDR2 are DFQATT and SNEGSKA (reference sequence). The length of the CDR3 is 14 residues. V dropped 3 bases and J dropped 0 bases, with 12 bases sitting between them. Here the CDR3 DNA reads TGCAGTGCTAGGGACCGACCTAGCTCCTACGAGCAGTACTTC. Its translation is CSARDRPSSYEQYF.

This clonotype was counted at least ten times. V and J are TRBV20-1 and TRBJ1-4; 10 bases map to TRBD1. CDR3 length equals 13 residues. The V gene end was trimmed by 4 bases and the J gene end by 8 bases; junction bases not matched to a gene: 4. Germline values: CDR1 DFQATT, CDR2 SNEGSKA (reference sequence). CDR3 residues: CSAKGQGLEKLFF. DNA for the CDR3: TGCAGTGCTAAGGGACAGGGGTTAGAAAAACTGTTTTTT.

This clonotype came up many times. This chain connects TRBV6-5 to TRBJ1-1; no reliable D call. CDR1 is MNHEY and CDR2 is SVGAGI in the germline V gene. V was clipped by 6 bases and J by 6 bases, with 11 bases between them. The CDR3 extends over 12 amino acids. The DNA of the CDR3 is TGTGCCAGCAGCTCCATCGGGGCTGAAGCTTTCTTT. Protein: CASSSIGAEAFF.

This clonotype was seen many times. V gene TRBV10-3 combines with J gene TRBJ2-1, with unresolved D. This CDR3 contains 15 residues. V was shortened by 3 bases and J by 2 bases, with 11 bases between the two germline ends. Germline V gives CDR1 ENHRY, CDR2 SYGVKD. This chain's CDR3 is CAISEGRSAYNEQFF. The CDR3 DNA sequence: TGTGCCATCAGTGAAGGCCGGTCCGCCTACAATGAGCAGTTCTTC.

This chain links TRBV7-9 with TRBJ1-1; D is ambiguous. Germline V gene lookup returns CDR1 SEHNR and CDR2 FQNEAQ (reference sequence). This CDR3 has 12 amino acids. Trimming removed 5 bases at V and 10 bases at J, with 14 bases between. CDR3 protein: CASSPTTRAAFF. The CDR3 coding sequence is TGTGCCAGCAGCCCGACGACCCGAGCAGCTTTCTTT.

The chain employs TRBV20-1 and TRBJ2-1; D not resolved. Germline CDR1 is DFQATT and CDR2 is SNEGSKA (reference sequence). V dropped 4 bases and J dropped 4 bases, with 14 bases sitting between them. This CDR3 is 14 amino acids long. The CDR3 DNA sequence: TGCAGTGCTAACCCGCGGCAAACTTACAATGAGCAGTTCTTC. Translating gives CSANPRQTYNEQFF.

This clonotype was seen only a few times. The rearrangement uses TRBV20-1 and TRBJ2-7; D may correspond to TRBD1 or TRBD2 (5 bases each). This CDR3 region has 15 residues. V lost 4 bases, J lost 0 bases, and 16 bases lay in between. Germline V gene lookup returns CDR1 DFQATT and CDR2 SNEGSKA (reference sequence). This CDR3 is CSAIGPGLSSYEQYF. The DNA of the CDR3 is TGCAGTGCTATAGGGCCGGGGCTTAGCTCCTACGAGCAGTACTTC.

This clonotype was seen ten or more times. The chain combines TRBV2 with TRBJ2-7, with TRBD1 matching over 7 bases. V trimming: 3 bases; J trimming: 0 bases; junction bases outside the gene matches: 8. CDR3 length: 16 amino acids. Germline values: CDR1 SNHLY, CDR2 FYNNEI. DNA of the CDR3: TGTGCCAGCAGTGAGGACCGTTGGGACAGCTCCTACGAGCAGTACTTC. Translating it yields CASSEDRWDSSYEQYF.

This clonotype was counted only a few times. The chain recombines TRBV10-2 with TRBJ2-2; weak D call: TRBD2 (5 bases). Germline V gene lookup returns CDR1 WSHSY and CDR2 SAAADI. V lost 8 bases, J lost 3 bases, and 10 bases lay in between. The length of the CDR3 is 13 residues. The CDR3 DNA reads TGCGCCAGCGCAGCGGCGGACACCGGGGAGCTGTTTTTT. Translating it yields CASAAADTGELFF.

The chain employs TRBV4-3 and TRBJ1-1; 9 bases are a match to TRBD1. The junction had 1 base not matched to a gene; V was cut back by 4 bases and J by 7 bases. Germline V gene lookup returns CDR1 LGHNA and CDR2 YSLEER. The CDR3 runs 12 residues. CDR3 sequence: CASSPTGGEAFF. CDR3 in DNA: TGCGCCAGCAGCCCGACAGGGGGTGAAGCTTTCTTT.

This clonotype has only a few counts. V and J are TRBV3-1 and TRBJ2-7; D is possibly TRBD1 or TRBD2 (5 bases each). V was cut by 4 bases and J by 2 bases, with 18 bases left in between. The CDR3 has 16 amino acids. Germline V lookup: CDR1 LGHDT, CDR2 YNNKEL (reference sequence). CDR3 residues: CASSPSPGAEPYEQYF. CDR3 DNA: TGTGCCAGCAGCCCCAGCCCCGGGGCGGAACCCTACGAGCAGTACTTC.

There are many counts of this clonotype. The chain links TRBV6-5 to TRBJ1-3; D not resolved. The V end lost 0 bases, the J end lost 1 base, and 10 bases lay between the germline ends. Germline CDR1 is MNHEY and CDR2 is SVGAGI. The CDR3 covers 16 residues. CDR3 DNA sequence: TGTGCCAGCAGTTACTCTTCCGGGTCTTCTGGAAACACCATATATTTT. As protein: CASSYSSGSSGNTIYF.

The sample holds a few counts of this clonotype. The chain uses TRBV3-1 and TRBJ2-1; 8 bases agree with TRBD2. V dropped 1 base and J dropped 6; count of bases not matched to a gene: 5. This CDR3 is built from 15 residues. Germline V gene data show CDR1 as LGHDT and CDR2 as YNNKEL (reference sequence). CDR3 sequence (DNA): TGTGCCAGCAGCCAAGGGTTAGCGGGGTTCAATGAGCAGTTCTTC. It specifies CASSQGLAGFNEQFF.